This TCR beta chain stems from a study of T cell responses to AZD1222 COVID-19 vaccine (TCRdb year 2021). Study-wide context: TCR sequencing covered 230 or so trial participants: roughly 200 given two doses of AZD1222 and 26 given two doses of MenACWY control vaccine. Trial participants were enrolled by age into 18-55, 56-69 and 70-plus year subgroups, with around 150, 28 and 57 TCR-sequenced participants respectively. What the work shows at the level of the full study, not this receptor alone: Participants were mostly white British, with more females than males. The authors suggested clonal diversity may have been underestimated. The 56-69-year group was small, and its depth increase did not reach significance, likely because of low power. The whole spike protein was spanned by vaccine-associated CD4 TCRs, and dominant responses were seen in regions 160-218 and 743-854. After two AZD1222 doses, spike-specific TCR breadth and depth were significantly higher than at day 0 and than in MenACWY recipients. Only five to seven AZD1222 recipients were SARS-CoV-2 seropositive at baseline, limiting conclusions about previously exposed vaccinees. Nearly half of unique spike-specific TCRs reportedly recognized epitopes outside regions mutated in the B.1.351 and B.1.1.7 variants. No day 14 peak-response samples were available, so repertoires were characterized only after the peak T cell response.

The time point label here, explained by the study, means: about 28 days (+/-7) after the second vaccine dose. AZD1222 recipients whose second dose came at about 4 weeks and those whose second dose came at about 12 weeks were combined into one group, since spike-specific TCR depth and breadth did not differ between the two schedules. Samples from vaccinated people were obtained from the UK trials COV001 and COV002, which included a single-blind randomized controlled phase 2/3 trial of AZD1222 (ChAdOx1 nCoV-19) in healthy adults. Trial participant PBMC samples were collected at day 0 and day 28 after the second dose for TCRbeta chain sequencing. As for this clone: Its target antigen remains unknown. Base qualities were left out, and no much larger clone turns up one base away.

The CDR3 regions of human TCRbeta chains were analyzed by immunosequencing. Per the source publication's procedure: TCRs in the repertoires were matched against a reference library of SARS-CoV-2-specific TCRs that had been generated with the MIRA antigen-specificity platform. Breadth was defined as the fraction of unique TCRs that were SARS-CoV-2-associated. Depth was defined as the fraction of total T cells that were SARS-CoV-2-associated. Using the MIRA data, every spike-specific TCR was mapped to the spike region that the TCR reacted to and assigned to either a CD4 or a CD8 class. Log10-transformed breadth and depth values were compared by one-way ANOVA with Sidak's multiple comparisons tests. What TCRdb holds here is the immuneACCESS table cut down to in-frame rearrangements. Part of the clones is not present; checked against another copy, under half of the missing clones reflect an unresolved V gene, and the others are unexplained. D and trimming were read from the DNA, whereas the V and J calls and clone size are those reported in that table. This sample is represented by 110,000 to 150,000 clones; 80% to 95% of them were singletons. The ten largest make up roughly 3% of the sample.

V ends up 5 bases short and J 12 bases short, with an unmatched junction base count of 13. CDR1 MNHEY and CDR2 SVGEGT are derived from the germline V gene. CDR3 length: 14 amino acids, cysteine to phenylalanine. Only the CDR3 region is kept as DNA, spanning 42 bases read in frame from base 1. The rearranged chain carries TRBV6-2 or TRBV6-3 and TRBJ2-1, with 7 bases aligning to TRBD1. The clonotype was recovered from an adult who received the AZD1222 COVID-19 vaccine. The sequencing used peripheral blood, collected 28 days after the second AZD1222 dose. In nucleotide form, the sequence is TGTGCCAGCAGTGAGGACAGGCAACCCGGCGGGCAGTTCTTC. Its translation reads: CASSEDRQPGGQFF.